This T cell receptor (beta chain) was recovered during a study of T-cell reconstitution after alpha-beta-depleted transplantation in children (dated by TCRdb to 2016 to 2017). A note on the overall study: The study quantitatively tracked T-cell immune reconstitution after TCRalphabeta/CD19-depleted allogeneic hematopoietic cell transplantation in children using TCR repertoire profiling.

Overall study results and their limits: The frequencies of hyperexpanded clones fell over the following months, and after one year, T-cell counts and TCRbeta diversity were mostly attributed to newly produced T cells. In some patients, the high TCRbeta diversity seen at day 60 was put down to recipient T cells and intrathymic progenitors that had survived conditioning. The apparently early recovery of alphabetaT-cell counts about two months after transplant reportedly depended on only several hundred rapidly expanded clones that came from non-depleted graft cells.

Taken with the paper, the label for treatment or condition translates to: allogeneic hematopoietic cell transplantation with graft depleted of TCRalphabeta T cells and CD19 B cells. Transplant recipients were children who received TCRalphabeta/CD19-depleted allogeneic hematopoietic cell grafts. With regard to this clonotype: No antigen is known for it. Base qualities are not provided; no much larger clone lies one nucleotide away.

The protocol used for the library was PCR. The sequencer listed for this sample is Illumina HiSeq 2500. To normalize quantification of the TCRbeta repertoire, the TCR libraries were built with molecular barcoding that relied on unique molecular identifiers. The raw public reads went through TCRdb reprocessing: fastp at Q25, MiXCR clone calling, in-frame beta chains kept. Merged by CDR3 protein, the rows form single entries marked with the most common genes and DNA. Across this sample there are about 240,000 distinct CDR3 sequences, with over 20% seen only once. The ten largest clones add up to about 2.8% of the sample. The TCR was taken from a girl aged 2 to 9 with Fanconi anemia, due to receive a stem cell transplant. The input for sequencing was PBMCs, taken before TCRalphabeta/CD19-depleted stem cell transplant.

CDR3 region: CASSLGWDTYEQYF. The nucleotides read TGTGCCAGCAGCTTAGGATGGGATACCTACGAGCAGTACTTC. The chain couples TRBV7-2 to TRBJ2-7; the D gene assignment is ambiguous. The CDR3 covers 14 residues, taking in both the cysteine and the phenylalanine. Only CDR3 DNA is held: 42 bases, read in frame from base 1. The trim is 1 base for V and 2 bases for J, with a gap of 9 bases between the germline ends. From a lookup of the germline V gene, CDR1 and CDR2 are SGHTA and FQGNSA.